A selection of T cell receptor beta chains follows, all from one sample in a study of OX40 agonist ivuxolimab in advanced cancers. Produced via immunoSEQ multiplex PCR; TCRdb's table is partial and in-frame only. In the table there are tens of thousands of clones, 70% to 90% of which are singletons. The specimen was CD4+ or CD8+ T cells sorted from blood, collected in a trial of the OX40 agonist ivuxolimab. These receptors were taken from an adult with an advanced solid tumor such as melanoma, head and neck, liver or kidney cancer. CDR3s include the opening cysteine and the closing phenylalanine or tryptophan. A D gene is named only where the DNA matches it firmly. The size entry is marked missing in some rows and otherwise reads once, few, many or a size class.

abundance,d_gene,j_gene,v_gene,CDR3aa,CDR3nt
once,TRBD2,TRBJ2-1,TRBV6-1,CASTDSGRVGEQFF,TGTGCCAGCACGGATAGCGGGAGGGTAGGGGAGCAGTTCTTC
once,TRBD2,TRBJ2-3,TRBV6-9,CASSSRREKSSTDTQYF,TGTGCCAGCAGTTCACGGCGGGAGAAGTCTAGCACAGATACGCAGTATTTT
-,TRBD2,TRBJ2-4,TRBV5-1,CASSLGLAVIAKNIQYF,TGCGCCAGCAGCTTGGGCCTAGCGGTCATAGCCAAAAACATTCAGTACTTC
-,-,TRBJ2-1,TRBV2,CASSEISFNEQFF,TGTGCCAGCAGTGAGATTTCCTTCAATGAGCAGTTCTTC
-,TRBD2,TRBJ2-2,TRBV13,CASSPTSGRYNTGELFF,TGTGCCAGCAGCCCGACTAGCGGGAGGTATAACACCGGGGAGCTGTTTTTT
-,TRBD1,TRBJ2-1,TRBV2,CASRRETGANEQFF,TGTGCCAGCAGACGGGAAACAGGGGCTAATGAGCAGTTCTTC
few,TRBD2,TRBJ2-2,TRBV11-2,CASSTGLAGEELFF,TGTGCCAGCAGCACGGGACTAGCGGGAGAAGAGCTGTTTTTT
-,-,TRBJ1-2,TRBV2,CASSRRGSDYGYTF,TGTGCCAGCAGTCGCCGGGGTAGCGACTATGGCTACACCTTC
-,TRBD1,TRBJ2-7,TRBV4-2,CASSQVTGGAYEQYF,TGTGCCAGCAGCCAAGTGACAGGGGGGGCCTACGAGCAGTACTTC
once,-,TRBJ2-3,TRBV29-1,CSVDLGSTDTQYF,TGCAGCGTTGATTTAGGGAGCACAGATACGCAGTATTTT
-,TRBD1,TRBJ2-3,TRBV7-9,CASSLWLTGGFADTQYF,TGTGCCAGCAGCTTATGGTTGACAGGGGGATTCGCAGATACGCAGTATTTT
-,TRBD1,TRBJ2-1,TRBV5-1,CASSLALGQGYNEQFF,TGCGCCAGCAGCTTGGCCCTTGGACAGGGTTACAATGAGCAGTTCTTC
-,-,TRBJ2-1,TRBV2,CASTILDLGNEQFF,TGTGCCAGCACCATCCTCGATTTAGGTAATGAGCAGTTCTTC
-,-,TRBJ1-5,TRBV28,CASTLPGSHPAQHF,TGTGCCAGCACCCTTCCCGGGTCTCATCCGGCCCAGCATTTT
-,-,TRBJ1-1,TRBV5-4,CASSLPAIAEAFF,TGTGCCAGCAGCTTACCAGCCATCGCTGAAGCTTTCTTT
once,-,TRBJ1-6,TRBV13,CASSLGAFGVGDSPLHF,TGTGCCAGCAGCTTAGGTGCTTTTGGTGTCGGGGATTCACCCCTCCACTTT
-,TRBD1,TRBJ1-2,TRBV6-5,CASRRRGDRAEGYTF,TGTGCCAGCAGGCGGCGGGGGGACAGGGCGGAGGGCTACACCTTC
once,-,TRBJ2-2,TRBV2,CASSRTTNTGELFF,TGTGCCAGCTCGAGGACGACGAACACCGGGGAGCTGTTTTTT
-,-,TRBJ1-1,TRBV11-3,CASSRERNTEAFF,TGTGCCAGCAGCCGGGAGAGAAACACTGAAGCTTTCTTT
-,-,TRBJ1-4,TRBV4-2,CASSPLQQTTNEKLFF,TGTGCCAGCAGCCCCTTGCAACAGACAACTAATGAAAAACTGTTTTTT
-,TRBD2,TRBJ2-1,TRBV6-4,CASSQGLALVTEQFF,TGTGCCAGCAGTCAGGGACTAGCGCTGGTCACTGAGCAGTTCTTC
-,TRBD2,TRBJ2-1,TRBV11-2,CASSGYPSGLSYNEQFF,TGTGCCAGCAGCGGATATCCTAGCGGCCTTTCCTACAATGAGCAGTTCTTC
-,-,TRBJ2-2,TRBV28,CASSPPRGRLDTGELFF,TGTGCCAGCAGTCCCCCTCGGGGAAGGTTGGACACCGGGGAGCTGTTTTTT
-,TRBD2,TRBJ2-7,TRBV27,CASSPSWLAGVVDEQYF,TGTGCCAGCAGTCCATCGTGGCTAGCGGGAGTCGTCGACGAGCAGTACTTC
-,TRBD1,TRBJ1-5,TRBV10-1,CASSDSTGGPLLSPQHF,TGCGCCAGCAGTGACTCCACAGGGGGCCCCCTTTTAAGCCCCCAGCATTTT
-,-,TRBJ2-3,TRBV5-1,CASSLVVGSTDTQYF,TGCGCCAGCAGCTTGGTTGTGGGAAGCACAGATACGCAGTATTTT
-,-,TRBJ2-5,TRBV9,CASSDVTGVGETQYF,TGTGCCAGCAGCGATGTTACGGGAGTCGGCGAGACCCAGTACTTC
-,-,TRBJ2-2,TRBV15,CATSRDYNAANTGELFF,TGTGCCACCAGCAGAGATTACAATGCGGCGAACACCGGGGAGCTGTTTTTT
few,TRBD1,TRBJ2-1,TRBV6-1,CASSEERGTGINEQFF,TGTGCCAGCAGTGAAGAGAGGGGGACAGGGATCAATGAGCAGTTCTTC
-,-,TRBJ2-3,TRBV19,CASGDTDTQYF,TGTGCCAGTGGGGACACAGATACGCAGTATTTT
-,-,TRBJ2-5,TRBV15,CATSRMVDGETQYF,TGTGCCACCAGCAGAATGGTAGATGGGGAGACCCAGTACTTC
-,TRBD1,TRBJ1-1,TRBV4-2,CASSQGLILEGASTEAFF,TGTGCCAGCAGCCAAGGCCTCATCTTAGAGGGGGCCTCCACTGAAGCTTTCTTT
-,-,TRBJ2-3,TRBV28,CASSQRQAMHTDTQYF,TGTGCCAGCAGCCAGAGACAGGCCATGCACACAGATACGCAGTATTTT
-,TRBD1,TRBJ1-1,TRBV6-1,CASSTGGGLREAFF,TGTGCCAGCAGCACAGGGGGCGGCCTTCGTGAAGCTTTCTTT
medium-sized,-,TRBJ2-3,TRBV7-7,CASSFDLNTDTQYF,TGTGCTAGCAGCTTCGACCTAAACACAGATACGCAGTATTTT
few,TRBD1,TRBJ1-5,TRBV28,CASSKYRGLRGNQPQHF,TGTGCCAGCAGTAAGTACAGGGGGCTGAGAGGGAATCAGCCCCAGCATTTT
-,-,TRBJ2-3,TRBV5-1,CASSGGAADTQYF,TGCGCCAGCAGCGGGGGGGCGGCAGATACGCAGTATTTT
once,-,TRBJ2-1,TRBV18,CASSPPIGLREQFF,TGTGCCAGCTCACCACCGATAGGGCTGAGGGAGCAGTTCTTC
-,-,TRBJ2-7,TRBV5-1,CASSPENDYEQYF,TGCGCCAGCAGCCCTGAGAACGACTACGAGCAGTACTTC
-,TRBD1,TRBJ2-7,TRBV7-9,CASQEDRESYEQYF,TGTGCCAGCCAGGAAGACAGGGAATCCTACGAGCAGTACTTC
once,-,TRBJ2-2,TRBV10-3,CAISGREMGTGELFF,TGTGCCATCAGTGGGCGGGAAATGGGGACCGGGGAGCTGTTTTTT
-,-,TRBJ1-4,TRBV19,CASTPTATEKLFF,TGTGCCAGTACCCCGACAGCTACGGAAAAACTGTTTTTT
-,TRBD2,TRBJ2-5,TRBV5-1,CASSLLAGEETQYF,TGCGCCAGCAGCCTACTAGCGGGAGAAGAGACCCAGTACTTC
-,-,TRBJ2-2,TRBV11-2,CASSPPEDSVELFF,TGTGCCAGCAGCCCCCCAGAAGATTCGGTGGAGCTGTTTTTT
few,-,TRBJ2-7,TRBV4-2,CASSPRDGYYEQYF,TGTGCCAGCAGCCCCCGGGACGGATACTACGAGCAGTACTTC
once,TRBD1,TRBJ1-4,TRBV5-8,CASSLGTGTNEKLFF,TGTGCCAGCAGCTTGGGGACAGGGACTAATGAAAAACTGTTTTTT
few,TRBD2,TRBJ2-3,TRBV5-1,CASGSGGSPSTDTQYF,TGCGCCAGCGGATCCGGGGGGTCACCTAGCACAGATACGCAGTATTTT
-,-,TRBJ1-2,TRBV6-5,CASSRKARNYGYTF,TGTGCCAGCAGCAGAAAGGCGCGAAACTATGGCTACACCTTC
-,-,TRBJ1-6,TRBV28,CASRRRSPLHF,TGTGCCAGCAGACGTCGTTCACCCCTCCACTTT
few,-,TRBJ1-2,TRBV28,CASSPLGGPNYGYTF,TGTGCCAGCAGCCCCCTAGGGGGACCGAACTATGGCTACACCTTC
medium-sized,TRBD2,TRBJ2-7,TRBV19,CASSKGSLAVSSYEQYF,TGTGCCAGTAGTAAAGGGAGCCTAGCGGTGAGCTCCTACGAGCAGTACTTC
-,TRBD1,TRBJ1-1,TRBV4-1,CASSQGQYMNTEAFF,TGCGCCAGCAGCCAGGGACAGTACATGAACACTGAAGCTTTCTTT
-,-,TRBJ1-6,TRBV4-1,CASSQAGGGSPLHF,TGCGCCAGCAGCCAAGCGGGGGGAGGCTCACCCCTCCACTTT
once,TRBD1,TRBJ1-2,TRBV19,CASSPRQGAPPQDGYTF,TGTGCCAGTAGTCCACGACAGGGGGCTCCTCCCCAGGATGGCTACACCTTC